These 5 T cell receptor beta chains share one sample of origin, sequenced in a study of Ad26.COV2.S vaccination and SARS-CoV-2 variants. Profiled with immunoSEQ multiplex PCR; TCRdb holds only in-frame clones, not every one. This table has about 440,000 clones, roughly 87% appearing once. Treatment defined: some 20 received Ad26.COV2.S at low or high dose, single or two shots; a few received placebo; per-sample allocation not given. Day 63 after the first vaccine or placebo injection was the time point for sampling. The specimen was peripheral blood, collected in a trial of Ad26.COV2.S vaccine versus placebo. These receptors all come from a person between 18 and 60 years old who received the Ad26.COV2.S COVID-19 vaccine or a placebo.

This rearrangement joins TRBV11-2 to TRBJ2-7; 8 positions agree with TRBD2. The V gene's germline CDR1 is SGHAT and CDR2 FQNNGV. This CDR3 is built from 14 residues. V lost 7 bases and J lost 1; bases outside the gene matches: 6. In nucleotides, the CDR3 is TGTGCCAGCACTCCACTAGCGGATTCCTACGAGCAGTACTTC. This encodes CASTPLADSYEQYF.

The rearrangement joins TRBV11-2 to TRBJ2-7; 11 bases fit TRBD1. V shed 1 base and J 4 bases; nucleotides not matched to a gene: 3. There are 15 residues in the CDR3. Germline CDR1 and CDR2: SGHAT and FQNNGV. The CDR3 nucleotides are TGTGCCAGCAGCTTAGCCGGGACAGGGGGTTACGAGCAGTACTTC. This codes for CASSLAGTGGYEQYF.

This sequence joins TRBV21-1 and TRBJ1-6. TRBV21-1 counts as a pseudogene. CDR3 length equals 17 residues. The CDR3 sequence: CASSKAGQANPYSPLHF. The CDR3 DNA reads TGTGCCAGCAGCAAAGCCGGGCAGGCGAATCCCTATTCACCCCTCCACTTT.

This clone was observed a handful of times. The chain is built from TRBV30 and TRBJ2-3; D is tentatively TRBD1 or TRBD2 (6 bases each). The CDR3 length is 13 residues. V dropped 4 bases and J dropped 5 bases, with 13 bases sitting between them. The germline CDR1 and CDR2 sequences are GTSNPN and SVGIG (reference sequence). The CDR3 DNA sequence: TGTGCCTGGACTCGCCGGGGGCGAGATACGCAGTATTTT. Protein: CAWTRRGRDTQYF.

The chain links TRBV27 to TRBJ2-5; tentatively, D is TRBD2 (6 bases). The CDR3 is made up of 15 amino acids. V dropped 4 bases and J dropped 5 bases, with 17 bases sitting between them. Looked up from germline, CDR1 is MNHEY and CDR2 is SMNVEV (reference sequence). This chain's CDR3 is CASSSEGSRTETQYF. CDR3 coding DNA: TGTGCCAGCAGTTCGGAGGGATCACGAACGGAGACCCAGTACTTC.